One and the same sample provided the 3 T cell receptor beta chains below, sequenced in a study of T cells in localized non-small cell lung cancer. The method was immunoSEQ multiplex PCR; TCRdb's version includes in-frame clones alone and lacks a portion of them. This sample has 1,500 to 2,000 clones, with 20% found just once. The sequences come from lung tumor tissue, collected before any cancer treatment. The receptors were sampled from a man aged 40 to 69 with stage III lung adenocarcinoma.

This chain joins TRBV23-1 and TRBJ1-1; D perhaps matches TRBD1 (6 bases). TRBV23-1 has ORF status, its function being uncertain. V lost 0 bases, J lost 3 bases, and 17 bases lay in between. This CDR3 is built from 17 residues. CDR3 DNA sequence: TGCGCCAGCAGTCAATCGTTGGACAGAAACCTTCACACTGAAGCTTTCTTT. Protein sequence: CASSQSLDRNLHTEAFF.

The rearrangement links TRBV18 to TRBJ1-3; D not certain. With 2 bases removed from V and 0 bases from J, the gap between germline ends came to 11 bases. This CDR3 has 16 amino acids. Germline CDR1 and CDR2: KGHSH and LQKENI. CDR3 sequence: CASSPGKTDSGNTIYF. The CDR3 DNA sequence: TGTGCCAGCTCACCAGGAAAAACAGACTCTGGAAACACCATATATTTT. The whole variable domain, filled in from reference TRBV18 and TRBJ1-3, reads NAGVMQNPRHLVRRRGQEARLRCSPMKGHSHVYWYRQLPEEGLKFMVYLQKENIIDESGMPKERFSAEFPKEGPSILRIQQVVRGDSAAYFCASSPGKTDSGNTIYFGEGSWLTVV.

This clone was detected only a few times. This chain links TRBV11-3 with TRBJ2-1; D could derive from TRBD1 or TRBD2 (5 bases each). This CDR3 spans 14 amino acids. V gave up 5 bases and J gave up 8 bases, with 16 bases separating them. Germline V CDR1 and CDR2: SGHNT, YENEEA. The CDR3 spells CASSRNRGQDEQFF. The CDR3 DNA reads TGTGCCAGCAGCCGCAACCGGGGCCAGGATGAGCAGTTCTTC.